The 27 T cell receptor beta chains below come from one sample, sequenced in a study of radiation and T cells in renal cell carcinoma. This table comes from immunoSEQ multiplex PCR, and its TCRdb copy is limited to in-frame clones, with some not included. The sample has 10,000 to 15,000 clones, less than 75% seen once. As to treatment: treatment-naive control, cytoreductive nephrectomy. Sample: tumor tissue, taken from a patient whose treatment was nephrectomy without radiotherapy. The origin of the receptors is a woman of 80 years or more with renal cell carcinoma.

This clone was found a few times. The CDR3 is CASSQATSSPQHF. CDR3 sequence (DNA): TGTGCCAGCAGCCAAGCTACGTCCTCGCCCCAGCATTTT. This rearrangement joins TRBV14 to TRBJ1-5; D is ambiguous. V was trimmed by 1 base and J by 9 bases, leaving 10 bases between them. CDR3 size: 13 residues. Per the germline V gene, CDR1 is SGHDN and CDR2 is FVKESK. Using reference TRBV14 and TRBJ1-5 for the parts outside the CDR3, the full variable domain is EAGVTQFPSHSVIEKGQTVTLRCDPISGHDNLYWYRRVMGKEIKFLLHFVKESKQDESGMPNNRFLAERTGGTYSTLKVQPAELEDSGVYFCASSQATSSPQHFGDGTRLSIL.

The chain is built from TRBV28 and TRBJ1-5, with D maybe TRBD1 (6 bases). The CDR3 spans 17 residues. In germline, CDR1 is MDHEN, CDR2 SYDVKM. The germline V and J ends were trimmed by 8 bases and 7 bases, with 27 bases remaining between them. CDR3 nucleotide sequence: TGTGCCAGCGAAAATCCTTGGACAGCCCGCGCGGGCCAGCCCCAGCATTTT. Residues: CASENPWTARAGQPQHF.

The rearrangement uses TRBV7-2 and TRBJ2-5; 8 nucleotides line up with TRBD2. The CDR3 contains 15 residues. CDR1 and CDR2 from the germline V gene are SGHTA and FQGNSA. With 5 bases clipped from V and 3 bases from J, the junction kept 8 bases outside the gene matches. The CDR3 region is CASSQTSGGKETQYF. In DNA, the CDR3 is TGTGCCAGCAGCCAAACTTCGGGGGGGAAAGAGACCCAGTACTTC.

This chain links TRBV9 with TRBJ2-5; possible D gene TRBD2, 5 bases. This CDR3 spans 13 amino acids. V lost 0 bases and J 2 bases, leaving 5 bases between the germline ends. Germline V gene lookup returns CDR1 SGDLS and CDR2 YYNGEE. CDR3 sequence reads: CASSVGLQETQYF. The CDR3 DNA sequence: TGTGCCAGCAGCGTAGGACTACAAGAGACCCAGTACTTC. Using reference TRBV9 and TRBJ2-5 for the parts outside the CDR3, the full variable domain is DSGVTQTPKHLITATGQRVTLRCSPRSGDLSVYWYQQSLDQGLQFLIQYYNGEERAKGNILERFSAQQFPDLHSELNLSSLELGDSALYFCASSVGLQETQYFGPGTRLLVL.

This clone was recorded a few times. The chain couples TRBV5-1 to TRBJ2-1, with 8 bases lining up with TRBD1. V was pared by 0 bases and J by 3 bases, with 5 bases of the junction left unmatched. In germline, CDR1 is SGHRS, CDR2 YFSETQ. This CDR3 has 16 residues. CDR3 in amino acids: CASSLEPGTGYNEQFF. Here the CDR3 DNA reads TGCGCCAGCAGCTTGGAACCGGGGACAGGCTACAATGAGCAGTTCTTC.

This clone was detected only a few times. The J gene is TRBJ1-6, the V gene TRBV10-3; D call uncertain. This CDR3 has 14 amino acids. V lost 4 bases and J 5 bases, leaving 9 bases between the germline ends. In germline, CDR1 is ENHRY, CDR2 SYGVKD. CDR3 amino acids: CAISVRVDNSPLHF. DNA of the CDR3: TGTGCCATCAGTGTTAGGGTCGATAATTCACCCCTCCACTTT.

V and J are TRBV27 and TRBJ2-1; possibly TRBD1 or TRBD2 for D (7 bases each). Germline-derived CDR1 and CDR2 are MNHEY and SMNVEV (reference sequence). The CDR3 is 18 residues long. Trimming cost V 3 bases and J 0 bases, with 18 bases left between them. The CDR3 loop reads CASSFLGGTASSYNEQFF. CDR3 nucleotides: TGTGCCAGCAGTTTTCTGGGGGGGACAGCTAGCTCCTACAATGAGCAGTTCTTC.

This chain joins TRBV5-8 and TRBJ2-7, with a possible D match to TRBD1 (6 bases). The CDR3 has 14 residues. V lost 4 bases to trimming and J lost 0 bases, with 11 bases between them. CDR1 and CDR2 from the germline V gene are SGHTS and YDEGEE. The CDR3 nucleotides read TGTGCCAGCAGCCGTAGGGGGTACTCCTACGAGCAGTACTTC. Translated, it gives CASSRRGYSYEQYF.

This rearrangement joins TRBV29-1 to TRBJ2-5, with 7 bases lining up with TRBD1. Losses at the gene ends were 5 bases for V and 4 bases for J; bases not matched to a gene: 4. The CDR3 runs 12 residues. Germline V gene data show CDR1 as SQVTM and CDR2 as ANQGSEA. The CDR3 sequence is CSVKRGRETQYF. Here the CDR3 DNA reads TGCAGCGTTAAGAGGGGGCGAGAGACCCAGTACTTC.

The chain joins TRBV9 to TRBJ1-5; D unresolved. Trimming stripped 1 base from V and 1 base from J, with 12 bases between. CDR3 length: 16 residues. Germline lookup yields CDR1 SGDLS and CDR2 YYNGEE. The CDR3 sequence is CASSVNISVSNQPQHF. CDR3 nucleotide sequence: TGTGCCAGCAGCGTAAATATATCGGTCAGCAATCAGCCCCAGCATTTT.

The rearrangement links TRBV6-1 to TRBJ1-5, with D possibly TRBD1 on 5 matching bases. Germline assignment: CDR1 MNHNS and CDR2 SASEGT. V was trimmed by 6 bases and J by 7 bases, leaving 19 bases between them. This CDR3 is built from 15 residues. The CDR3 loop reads CASSDVWGFDQPQHF. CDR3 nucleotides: TGTGCCAGCAGCGACGTATGGGGGTTCGACCAGCCCCAGCATTTT.

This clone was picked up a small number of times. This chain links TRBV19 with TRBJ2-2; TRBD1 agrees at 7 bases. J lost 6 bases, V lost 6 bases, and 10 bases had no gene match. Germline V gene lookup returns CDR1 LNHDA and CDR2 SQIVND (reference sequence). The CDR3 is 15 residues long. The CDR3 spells CASSPRQGYAGELFF. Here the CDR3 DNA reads TGTGCCAGTAGCCCGCGACAGGGTTACGCCGGGGAGCTGTTTTTT.

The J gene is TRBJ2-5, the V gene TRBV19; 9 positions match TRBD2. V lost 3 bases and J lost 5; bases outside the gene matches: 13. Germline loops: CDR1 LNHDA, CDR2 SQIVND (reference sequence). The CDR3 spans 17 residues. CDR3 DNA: TGTGCCAGTAGTATCTTGCTAGCGGGGAAGCCTGTGGAGACCCAGTACTTC. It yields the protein CASSILLAGKPVETQYF. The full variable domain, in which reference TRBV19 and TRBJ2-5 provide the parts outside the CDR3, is DGGITQSPKYLFRKEGQNVTLSCEQNLNHDAMYWYRQDPGQGLRLIYYSQIVNDFQKGDIAEGYSVSREKKESFPLTVTSAQKNPTAFYLCASSILLAGKPVETQYFGPGTRLLVL.

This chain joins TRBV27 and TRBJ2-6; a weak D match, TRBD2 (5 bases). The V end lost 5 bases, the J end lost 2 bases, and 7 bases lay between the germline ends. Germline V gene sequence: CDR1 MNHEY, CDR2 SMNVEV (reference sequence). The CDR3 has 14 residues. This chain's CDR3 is CASSRDAGANVLTF. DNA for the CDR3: TGTGCCAGCAGTCGGGATGCTGGGGCCAACGTCCTGACTTTC.

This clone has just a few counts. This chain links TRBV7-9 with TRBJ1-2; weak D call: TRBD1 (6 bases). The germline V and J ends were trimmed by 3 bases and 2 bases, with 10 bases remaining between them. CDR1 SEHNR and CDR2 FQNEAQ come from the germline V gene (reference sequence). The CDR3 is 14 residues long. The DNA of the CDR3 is TGTGCCAGCAGCTTTTTGGACAGAAACTATGGCTACACCTTC. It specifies CASSFLDRNYGYTF.

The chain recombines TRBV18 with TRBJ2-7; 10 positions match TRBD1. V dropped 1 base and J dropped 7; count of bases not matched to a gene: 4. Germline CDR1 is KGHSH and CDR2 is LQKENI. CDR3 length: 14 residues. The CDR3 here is CASSPRQGALEQYF. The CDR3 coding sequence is TGTGCCAGCTCACCACGACAGGGGGCTTTGGAGCAGTACTTC.

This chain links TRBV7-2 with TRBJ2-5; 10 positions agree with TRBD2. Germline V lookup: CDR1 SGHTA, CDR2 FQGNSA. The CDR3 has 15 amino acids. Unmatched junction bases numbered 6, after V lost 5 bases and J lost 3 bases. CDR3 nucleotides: TGTGCCAGCAGCAGAGCGGGGGGGTACGAAGAGACCCAGTACTTC. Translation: CASSRAGGYEETQYF. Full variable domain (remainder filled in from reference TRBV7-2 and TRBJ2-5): GAGVSQSPSNKVTEKGKDVELRCDPISGHTALYWYRQSLGQGLEFLIYFQGNSAPDKSGLPSDRFSAERTGGSVSTLTIQRTQQEDSAVYLCASSRAGGYEETQYFGPGTRLLVL.

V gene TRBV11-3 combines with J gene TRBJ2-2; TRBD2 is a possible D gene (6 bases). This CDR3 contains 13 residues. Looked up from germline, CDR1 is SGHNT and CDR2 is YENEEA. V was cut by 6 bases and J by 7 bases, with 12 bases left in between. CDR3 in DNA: TGTGCCAGCAGTTCGGGGGATAACGGGGAGCTGTTTTTT. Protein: CASSSGDNGELFF.

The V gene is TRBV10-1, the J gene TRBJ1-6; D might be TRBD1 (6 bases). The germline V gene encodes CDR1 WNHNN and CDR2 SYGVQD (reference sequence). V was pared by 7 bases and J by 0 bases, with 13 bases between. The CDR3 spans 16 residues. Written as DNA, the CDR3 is TGCGCCAGCAAAGGGACACCCTGCTCCTATAATTCACCCCTCCACTTT. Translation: CASKGTPCSYNSPLHF.

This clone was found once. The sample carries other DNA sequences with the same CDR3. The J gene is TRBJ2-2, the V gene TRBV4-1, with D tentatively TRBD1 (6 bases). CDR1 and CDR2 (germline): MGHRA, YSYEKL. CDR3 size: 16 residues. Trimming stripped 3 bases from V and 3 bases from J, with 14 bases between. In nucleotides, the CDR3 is TGCGCCAGCAGCCAGCCACAGGGATGGGACACCGGGGAGCTGTTTTTT. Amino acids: CASSQPQGWDTGELFF.

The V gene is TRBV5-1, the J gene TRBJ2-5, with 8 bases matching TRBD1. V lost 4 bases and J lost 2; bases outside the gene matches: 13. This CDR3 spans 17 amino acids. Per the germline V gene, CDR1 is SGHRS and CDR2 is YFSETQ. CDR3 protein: CASSQGRGQGIQETQYF. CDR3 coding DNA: TGCGCCAGCAGCCAGGGACGAGGACAGGGCATACAAGAGACCCAGTACTTC.

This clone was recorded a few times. The CDR3, as DNA: TGTGCCATCAGTGATCAAGGAAACACCATATATTTT. Its translation is CAISDQGNTIYF. The gene calls are TRBV10-3 and TRBJ1-3; no firm D call. From germline, CDR1 is ENHRY and CDR2 SYGVKD. The CDR3 has 12 amino acids. With 3 bases removed from V and 4 bases from J, the gap between germline ends came to 4 bases.

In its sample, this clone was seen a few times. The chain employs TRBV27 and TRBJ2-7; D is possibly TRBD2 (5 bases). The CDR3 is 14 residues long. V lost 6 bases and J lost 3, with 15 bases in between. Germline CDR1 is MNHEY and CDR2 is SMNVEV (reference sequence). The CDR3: CASSKNRDYYEQYF. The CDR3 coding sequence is TGTGCCAGCAGCAAAAACCGGGATTACTACGAGCAGTACTTC.

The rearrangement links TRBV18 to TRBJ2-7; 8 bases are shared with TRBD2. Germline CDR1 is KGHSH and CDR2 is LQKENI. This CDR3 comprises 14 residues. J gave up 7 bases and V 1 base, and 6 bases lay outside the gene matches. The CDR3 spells CASSPRRGEFEQYV. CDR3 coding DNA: TGTGCCAGCTCACCACGGCGGGGGGAGTTTGAGCAGTACGTC.

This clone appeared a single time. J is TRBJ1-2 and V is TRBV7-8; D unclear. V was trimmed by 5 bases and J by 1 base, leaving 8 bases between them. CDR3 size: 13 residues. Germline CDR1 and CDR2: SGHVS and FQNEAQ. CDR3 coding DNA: TGTGCCAGCAGCCCGGGGTATAACTATGGCTACACCTTC. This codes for CASSPGYNYGYTF.

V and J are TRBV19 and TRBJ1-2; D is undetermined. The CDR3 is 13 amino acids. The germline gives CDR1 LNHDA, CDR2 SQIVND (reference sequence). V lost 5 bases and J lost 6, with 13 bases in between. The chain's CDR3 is CASSYASRNGYTF. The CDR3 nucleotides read TGTGCCAGTAGTTACGCGAGCAGGAATGGCTACACCTTC.

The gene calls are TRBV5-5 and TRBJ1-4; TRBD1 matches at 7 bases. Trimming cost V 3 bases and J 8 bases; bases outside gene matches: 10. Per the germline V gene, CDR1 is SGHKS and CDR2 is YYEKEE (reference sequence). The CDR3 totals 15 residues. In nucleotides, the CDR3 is TGTGCCAGCAGCTCGAACAGGGGTATAGACGAAAAACTGTTTTTT. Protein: CASSSNRGIDEKLFF.